This TCR beta chain derives from a study of T-cell reconstitution after alpha-beta-depleted transplantation in children. Worth noting for this clonotype: Its antigen is not known.

Overall study results and limits: T-cell counts and diversity at one year post-transplant came mainly from newly produced T cells.

The ends were cut back, 8 bases at V and 5 bases at J, with 14 bases in the middle. This CDR3 has 13 amino acids. Germline V gene sequence: CDR1 SGHVS, CDR2 FNYEAQ. Unique molecular identifiers were used to barcode this TCRbeta library. TCRdb analysed the PCR reads with MiXCR anew, one entry per CDR3 protein. The data contain 800,000 to 1,000,000 distinct CDR3 sequences, about 30% of them seen just once; the ten biggest clones take up roughly 30%. Sequencing used PBMCs, mostly from graft donor cells, obtained 360 days after TCRalphabeta/CD19-depleted stem cell transplant. The sequence was collected from a boy under two years old who had a stem cell transplant for SCID, so the T cells may come from the graft donor. The chain recombines TRBV7-6 with TRBJ2-3; weak D call: TRBD1 (5 bases). In nucleotides, the CDR3 is TGTGCCAGCTCGGTCATCACAGGAGATACGCAGTATTTT. Amino acid sequence: CASSVITGDTQYF.